This TCR beta chain was found in a study of early stage breast cancer tumors. This CDR3 contains 14 residues. Per the germline V gene, CDR1 is SGHRS and CDR2 is YFSETQ. V was shortened by 0 bases and J by 7 bases, with 11 bases between the two germline ends. Each sample had two DNA replicates, roughly 0.5 ug blood or roughly 1.4 ug tissue. TCRdb keeps only in-frame clones here, not all; method: immunoSEQ multiplex PCR. The table shows around 28,000 clones, with about 59% occurring only once. The chain combines TRBV5-1 with TRBJ1-5; D is unresolved. This receptor was taken from a person aged 45 to 59 with breast cancer. Input material: breast tumor tissue. Written as DNA, the CDR3 is TGCGCCAGCAGCTTGGACAGTCAGGAACAGCCCCAGCATTTT. Translating it yields CASSLDSQEQPQHF.